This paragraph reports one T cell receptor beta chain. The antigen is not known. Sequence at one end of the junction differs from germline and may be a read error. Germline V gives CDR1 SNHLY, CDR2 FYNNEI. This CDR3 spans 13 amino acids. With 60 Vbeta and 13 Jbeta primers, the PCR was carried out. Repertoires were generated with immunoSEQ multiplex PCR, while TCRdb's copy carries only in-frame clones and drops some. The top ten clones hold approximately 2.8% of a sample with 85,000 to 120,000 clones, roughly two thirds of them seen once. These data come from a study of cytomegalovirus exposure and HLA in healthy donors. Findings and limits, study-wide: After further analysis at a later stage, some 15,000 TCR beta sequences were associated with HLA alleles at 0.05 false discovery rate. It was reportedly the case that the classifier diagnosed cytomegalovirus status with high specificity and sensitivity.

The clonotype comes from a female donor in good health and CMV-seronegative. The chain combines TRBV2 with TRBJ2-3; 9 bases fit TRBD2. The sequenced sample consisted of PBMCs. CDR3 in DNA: TGTGCCAGCCCCGGGACTAGCAGAGATACGCAGTATTTT. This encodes CASPGTSRDTQYF.